The 2 T cell receptor beta chains reported below all come from one sample, sequenced in a study of T cells in Graves' hyperthyroidism and ophthalmopathy. TCR beta CDR3 region amplification was performed from RNA transcripts. The primer set for the first-round RT-PCR of the TCR CDR3 was HTBI. Using its own MiXCR run on the multiplex PCR reads, TCRdb lists one record per CDR3 protein. The sample has about 610,000 distinct CDR3 sequences; 14% to 15% are singletons. What was sequenced was blood. All receptors come from a middle-aged woman with Graves' ophthalmopathy.

This clonotype was counted many times. CDR3 nucleotides: TGTGCCAGCAGTTCCCCCCGGGACAAGGAGGCTTTCTTT. Translating gives CASSSPRDKEAFF. This chain connects TRBV12-3 or TRBV12-4 to TRBJ1-1; weak D call: TRBD1 (6 bases). The CDR3 covers 13 residues. The V end was cut by 4 bases, the J end by 11 bases, with 17 bases between.

The chain couples TRBV2 to TRBJ1-1; TRBD1 aligns across 7 bases. Germline loops: CDR1 SNHLY, CDR2 FYNNEI. With 4 bases clipped from V and 0 bases from J, the junction kept 5 bases outside the gene matches. The CDR3 is 15 amino acids. Here the CDR3 DNA reads TGTGCCAGCAGTGGACAGGGTATGTTGAACACTGAAGCTTTCTTT. This sequence encodes CASSGQGMLNTEAFF.